The text below deals with one TCR beta chain. Antigen: not known. The data originate from a study of cytomegalovirus exposure and HLA in healthy donors. Profiling relied on immunoSEQ multiplex PCR, and the TCRdb table lists in-frame clones only, not all of them. The top ten clones hold roughly 2% of a sample with 220,000 or so clones, over 75% of them seen once. Findings of the study overall: Rarity characterized most TCR sequences, yet some public TCRs appeared in many donors. The study recorded 150 to 200 TCR beta chains that were cytomegalovirus-associated.

The CDR3 sequence is 15 residues long. CDR1 and CDR2 from the germline V gene are SEHNR and FQNEAQ (reference sequence). The V segment lost 2 bases and the J segment 8 bases; nucleotides outside the gene matches: 7. The approximately 120-subject validation cohort, separate from the 666-subject first cohort, included the donors. The receptor's source is a woman younger than 35 in good health and CMV-seropositive. This chain joins TRBV7-9 and TRBJ1-4; 8 bases match TRBD1. Sequenced material: PBMCs. CDR3 coding DNA: TGTGCCAGCAGCTTACCCGCAGGGGGCAGCGAAAAACTGTTTTTT. Translating it yields CASSLPAGGSEKLFF.